Reported below is one T cell receptor beta chain. One junction end disagrees with the germline gene, perhaps due to a read error. This sample stems from a study of blood T cell repertoires in COVID-19. Whole-study context: COVID-19 samples collected from the United States, Italy and Spain covered acute and convalescent phases. PBMCs, B-cell-depleted T cells, or T cells were the source of the cDNA or gDNA that made up the material.

Authors' data handling: Reference gene primer amplification yielded estimated nucleated cell counts. Profiled with immunoSEQ multiplex PCR; TCRdb holds only in-frame clones, not every one. V and J calls and clone size are those listed in that table; D and trimming were worked out from the DNA. The top ten hold 2.9% of the sample, which has 200,000 to 250,000 clones, 70% to 90% seen once. This CDR3 comprises 17 residues. Germline V CDR1 and CDR2: SGHVS, FQNEAQ. The sequence was obtained from a man in his forties or fifties who had recovered from COVID-19. The rearrangement links TRBV7-8 to TRBJ2-6; 8 bases match TRBD1. Sequencing used peripheral blood. CDR3 bases: TGTGCCAGCAGCTTTTATCAGGGGGCCTCTGAGGCCAACGTCCTGACTTTC. Translation: CASSFYQGASEANVLTF.